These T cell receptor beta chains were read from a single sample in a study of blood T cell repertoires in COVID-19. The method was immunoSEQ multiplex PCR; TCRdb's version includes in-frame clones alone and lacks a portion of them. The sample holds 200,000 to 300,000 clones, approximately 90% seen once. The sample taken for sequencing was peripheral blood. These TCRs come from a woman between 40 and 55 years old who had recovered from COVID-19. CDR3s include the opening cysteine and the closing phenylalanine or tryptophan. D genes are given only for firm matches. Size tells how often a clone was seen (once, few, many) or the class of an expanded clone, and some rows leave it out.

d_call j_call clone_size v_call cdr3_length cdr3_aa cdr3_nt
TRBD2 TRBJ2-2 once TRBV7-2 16 CASAWGAGVRTGELFF TGTGCCAGCGCTTGGGGAGCGGGAGTACGCACCGGGGAGCTGTTTTTT
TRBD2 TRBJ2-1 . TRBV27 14 CASSLSGAGNEQFF TGTGCCAGCAGTTTATCGGGAGCGGGGAATGAGCAGTTCTTC
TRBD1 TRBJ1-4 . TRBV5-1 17 CASSLGPGGITNEKLFF TGCGCCAGCAGCTTGGGGCCAGGGGGCATTACTAATGAAAAACTGTTTTTT
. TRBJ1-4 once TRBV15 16 CATSRPGATTNEKLFF TGTGCCACCAGCAGGCCTGGGGCAACAACTAATGAAAAACTGTTTTTT
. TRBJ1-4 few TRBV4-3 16 CASSPTVEGRNEKLFF TGCGCCAGCAGCCCCACCGTGGAGGGCCGTAATGAAAAACTGTTTTTT
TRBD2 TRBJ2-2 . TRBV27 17 CASSPRTSGRNTGELFF TGTGCCAGCAGTCCTCGGACTAGCGGGAGGAACACCGGGGAGCTGTTTTTT
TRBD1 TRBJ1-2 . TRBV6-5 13 CASSYSRGLGYTF TGTGCCAGCAGTTACAGCAGGGGGCTGGGGTACACCTTC
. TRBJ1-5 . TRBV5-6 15 CASSLGRGHNQPQHF TGTGCCAGCAGCTTGGGCAGGGGTCACAATCAGCCCCAGCATTTT
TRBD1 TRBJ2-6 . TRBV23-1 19 CASSQSDRGHWGGANVLTF TGCGCCAGCAGTCAATCGGACAGGGGGCATTGGGGTGGGGCCAACGTCCTGACTTTC
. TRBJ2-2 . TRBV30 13 CAWRGHSTGELFF TGTGCCTGGAGGGGACACTCCACCGGGGAGCTGTTTTTT
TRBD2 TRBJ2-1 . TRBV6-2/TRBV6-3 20 CASSYLGLAGGSPTYNEQFF TGTGCCAGCAGTTACTTGGGACTAGCGGGAGGGTCCCCCACCTACAATGAGCAGTTCTTC
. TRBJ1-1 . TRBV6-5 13 CASSTPLNTEAFF TGTGCCAGCAGCACTCCCTTGAACACTGAAGCTTTCTTT
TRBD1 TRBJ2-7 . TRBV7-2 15 CASSRTGGEPYEQYF TGTGCCAGCAGCCGGACAGGAGGAGAACCCTACGAGCAGTACTTC
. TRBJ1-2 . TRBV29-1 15 CSVSPSGGLGYGYTF TGCAGCGTTAGCCCTTCGGGGGGGTTGGGGTATGGCTACACCTTC
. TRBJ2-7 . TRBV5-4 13 CASSSVRVSEQYF TGTGCCAGCAGCTCTGTGCGGGTATCCGAGCAGTACTTC
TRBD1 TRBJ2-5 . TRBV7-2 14 CASSLPGGIKTQYF TGTGCCAGCAGCTTACCAGGGGGCATAAAGACCCAGTACTTC
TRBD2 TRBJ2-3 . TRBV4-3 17 CASSPNPSSGGTDTQYF TGCGCCAGCAGCCCCAACCCCTCTAGCGGGGGCACAGATACGCAGTATTTT
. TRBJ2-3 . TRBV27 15 CASSPRQTSTDTQYF TGTGCCAGCAGCCCCCGACAGACTAGCACAGATACGCAGTATTTT
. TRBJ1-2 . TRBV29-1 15 CSVDADRPLNYGYTF TGCAGCGTTGATGCCGACAGGCCCCTAAACTATGGCTACACCTTC
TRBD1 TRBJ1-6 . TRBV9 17 CASSVDGPQGPGSPLHF TGTGCCAGCAGCGTAGACGGGCCACAGGGGCCGGGATCACCCCTCCACTTT
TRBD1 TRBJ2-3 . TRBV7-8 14 CASSPGGRGRIPYF TGTGCCAGCAGCCCAGGTGGCAGGGGGCGGATTCCGTATTTT
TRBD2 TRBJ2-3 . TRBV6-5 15 CASSPWREAGDTQYF TGTGCCAGCAGCCCCTGGCGGGAGGCGGGAGATACGCAGTATTTT
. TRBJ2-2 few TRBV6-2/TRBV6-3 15 CASGRGGTNTGELFF TGTGCCAGCGGCCGGGGCGGGACGAACACCGGGGAGCTGTTTTTT
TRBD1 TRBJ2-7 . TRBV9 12 CASSGTGYEQYF TGTGCCAGCAGCGGGACAGGGTACGAGCAGTACTTC
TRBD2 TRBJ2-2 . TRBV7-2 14 CASRKRDPTGELFF TGTGCCAGCAGAAAGCGGGACCCCACCGGGGAGCTGTTTTTT
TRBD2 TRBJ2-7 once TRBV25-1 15 CASSGLAGVDNEQYF TGTGCCAGCAGTGGTCTAGCGGGAGTAGACAACGAGCAGTACTTC
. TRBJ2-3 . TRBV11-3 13 CASSPGLTDTQYF TGTGCCAGCAGCCCTGGCCTCACAGATACGCAGTATTTT
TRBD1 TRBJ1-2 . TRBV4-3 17 CASSQGPGRGLDYGYTF TGCGCCAGCAGCCAAGGACCTGGCAGGGGGCTTGACTATGGCTACACCTTC
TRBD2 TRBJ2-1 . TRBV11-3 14 CASSPAAGVNEQFF TGTGCCAGCAGCCCGGCGGCGGGAGTCAACGAGCAGTTCTTC
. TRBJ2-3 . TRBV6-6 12 CASKQGTDTQYF TGTGCCAGCAAGCAGGGCACAGATACGCAGTATTTT
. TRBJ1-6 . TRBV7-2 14 CASSLVPDTAPLHF TGTGCCAGCAGCTTAGTTCCCGACACGGCGCCCCTCCACTTT
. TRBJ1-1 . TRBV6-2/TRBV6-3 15 CASSYPTVMNTEAFF TGTGCCAGCAGTTACCCGACAGTTATGAACACTGAAGCTTTCTTT
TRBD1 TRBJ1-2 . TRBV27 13 CASSSGQYYGYTF TGTGCCAGCAGTTCGGGACAGTACTATGGCTACACCTTC
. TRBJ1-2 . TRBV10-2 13 CASSGGDRAGYTF TGCGCCAGCAGTGGCGGGGACCGGGCTGGCTACACCTTC
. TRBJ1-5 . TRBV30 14 CAWSGGQTNQPQHF TGTGCCTGGAGTGGGGGGCAAACCAATCAGCCCCAGCATTTT
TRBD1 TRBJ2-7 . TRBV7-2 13 CASSSQGSYEQYF TGTGCCAGCAGCTCACAGGGGTCCTACGAGCAGTACTTC
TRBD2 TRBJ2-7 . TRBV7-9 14 CASRPAGGFYEQYF TGTGCCAGCAGACCAGCGGGAGGGTTCTACGAGCAGTACTTC
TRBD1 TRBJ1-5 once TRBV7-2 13 CASSPTGFEPQHF TGTGCCAGCAGCCCGACAGGGTTTGAGCCCCAGCATTTT
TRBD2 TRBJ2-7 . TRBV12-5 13 CASSQSSGYEQYF TGTGCTAGTTCCCAGTCTAGCGGGTACGAGCAGTACTTC
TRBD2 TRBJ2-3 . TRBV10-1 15 CASSEGGLAGDTQYF TGCGCCAGCAGTGAGGGGGGACTAGCGGGAGATACGCAGTATTTT
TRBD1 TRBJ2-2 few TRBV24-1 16 CATSADRAANTGELFF TGTGCCACCAGCGCAGACAGGGCAGCGAACACCGGGGAGCTGTTTTTT
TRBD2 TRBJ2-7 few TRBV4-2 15 CASSQASGTNYEQYF TGTGCCAGCAGCCAGGCTAGCGGGACCAACTACGAGCAGTACTTC